This T cell receptor (beta chain) was obtained from a study of cytomegalovirus exposure and HLA in healthy donors. Vbeta (60) and Jbeta (13) primers were used in the PCR. Generated by immunoSEQ multiplex PCR, the TCRdb table keeps only in-frame clones and is missing some. In the table there are under 200,000 clones, around 83% of which are singletons. This clone was detected only once. Its antigen is not identified. Germline lookup yields CDR1 LGHNT and CDR2 FRNRAP. This CDR3 region has 17 residues. Trimming took 7 bases from V and 0 from J; bases not matched to a gene: 12. Regarding the study as a whole: CMV serostatus was the sole immune exposure information available.

This chain links TRBV12-5 with TRBJ1-3; 7 nucleotides agree with TRBD1. The TCR sequence derives from a woman between 18 and 30 years old in good health and CMV-seronegative. The sample taken for sequencing was PBMCs. CDR3 amino acids: CASALMTGPLSGNTIYF. In DNA, the CDR3 is TGTGCTAGTGCCCTTATGACAGGGCCACTCTCTGGAAACACCATATATTTT.